Each of the 11 T cell receptor beta chains below was sequenced from the same sample in a study of blood T cell repertoires in COVID-19. Assay: immunoSEQ multiplex PCR; the TCRdb copy retains only in-frame clones and omits some. The sample has 150,000 or so clones, around 73% seen once. The sequenced sample was PBMCs or T cells enriched from blood (not recorded which). The receptors were sampled from a woman aged 45-59 years who had recovered from COVID-19.

This chain uses TRBV3-1 (or the pseudogene TRBV3-2) with TRBJ2-3; 9 bases are a match to TRBD1. Germline loops: CDR1 LGHDT, CDR2 YNNKEL (reference sequence). The V segment lost 4 bases and the J segment 4 bases; nucleotides outside the gene matches: 6. The CDR3 runs to 15 residues. Here the CDR3 DNA reads TGTGCCAGCAGCCCTAAGGGACAGGGCGCAGATACGCAGTATTTT. It translates to CASSPKGQGADTQYF.

The chain couples TRBV28 to TRBJ2-2, with 10 positions matching TRBD1. CDR1 is MDHEN, CDR2 SYDVKM, per germline. V dropped 6 bases and J dropped 3; count of bases not matched to a gene: 4. This CDR3 has 15 amino acids. CDR3 sequence reads: CASSRGTGDTGELFF. CDR3 sequence (DNA): TGTGCCAGCAGCCGAGGGACAGGGGACACCGGGGAGCTGTTTTTT.

J is TRBJ2-3 and V is TRBV5-1, with D unclear. CDR3 length: 14 amino acids. V was shortened by 6 bases and J by 0 bases, with 11 bases between the two germline ends. Germline lookup yields CDR1 SGHRS and CDR2 YFSETQ. The CDR3 region has the DNA TGCGCCAGCACCGAGGATACTAGCACAGATACGCAGTATTTT. This sequence encodes CASTEDTSTDTQYF.

The genes are TRBV29-1 and TRBJ2-4; 12 nucleotides match TRBD2. Germline assignment: CDR1 SQVTM and CDR2 ANQGSEA. After removal of 2 bases from V and 4 bases from J, the junction contained 3 bases not matched to a gene. This CDR3 has 15 residues. Here the CDR3 DNA reads TGCAGCGTTGAACTAGCGGGGGGGCCAAAAAACATTCAGTACTTC. Translating gives CSVELAGGPKNIQYF.

This clone was recorded once. The rearrangement joins TRBV28 to TRBJ2-7; tentative D call: TRBD1 (6 bases). CDR3 size: 15 residues. Germline values: CDR1 MDHEN, CDR2 SYDVKM. Trimming took off 4 bases at V and 0 bases at J, with 13 bases between the two ends. CDR3 coding DNA: TGTGCCAGCAGTTCCGACAGGCCAATCTCCTACGAGCAGTACGTC. Amino acids: CASSSDRPISYEQYV.

CDR3 sequence: CASSPRVAQPQHF. CDR3 DNA sequence: TGTGCCAGCAGTCCGAGGGTCGCTCAGCCCCAGCATTTT. The chain joins TRBV6-5 to TRBJ1-5; D not resolved. Trimming removed 5 bases from V and 6 bases from J, with 11 bases in between. The CDR3 has 13 amino acids. Per germline, CDR1 MNHEY and CDR2 SVGAGI.

This rearrangement joins TRBV24-1 to TRBJ1-2; TRBD1 matches 8 bases. CDR1 is KGHDR, CDR2 SFDVKD, per germline. The V and J ends lost 3 bases and 6 bases, in that order; junction bases with no gene match: 8. The CDR3 is made up of 15 amino acids. This CDR3 reads CATSDPQGAEDGYTF. CDR3 DNA sequence: TGTGCCACCAGTGATCCGCAGGGGGCGGAGGATGGCTACACCTTC.

V usage is TRBV28 and J usage is TRBJ1-4; 7 nucleotides align to TRBD1. The CDR3 has 16 amino acids. CDR1 is MDHEN, CDR2 SYDVKM, per germline. V gave up 5 bases and J gave up 7 bases; unmatched junction bases: 13. Here the CDR3 reads CASSNTGAGTSEKLFF. The DNA for the CDR3 is TGTGCCAGCAGTAATACAGGGGCGGGGACTTCTGAAAAACTGTTTTTT.

This rearrangement joins TRBV9 to TRBJ2-7; 8 nucleotides match TRBD1. The CDR3 has 22 residues. In germline, CDR1 is SGDLS, CDR2 YYNGEE. Germline trimming cut 1 base from V and 0 bases from J; bases unmatched to any gene: 24. The CDR3 DNA reads TGTGCCAGCAGCGTACACGGCAAAGAGGGCCCTGGACAGGGAATAAGCTCCTACGAGCAGTACGTC. It encodes CASSVHGKEGPGQGISSYEQYV.

The chain combines TRBV5-1 with TRBJ1-1; TRBD1 matches 8 bases. The CDR3 length is 14 residues. Germline-derived CDR1 and CDR2 are SGHRS and YFSETQ. Trimming cost V 4 bases and J 9 bases; bases outside gene matches: 11. The CDR3 DNA reads as TGCGCCAGCAGCCCCGGACAGGGCGAAGGAAAAGCTTTCTTT. Protein product: CASSPGQGEGKAFF.

The rearrangement links TRBV7-9 to TRBJ1-2; D possibly corresponds to TRBD1 (6 bases). Germline V gene lookup returns CDR1 SEHNR and CDR2 FQNEAQ (reference sequence). V gave up 7 bases and J gave up 6 bases, with 12 bases separating them. The CDR3 totals 12 residues. CDR3 DNA sequence: TGTGCCAGCAAGGGACAACTAGATGGCTACACCTTC. It is translated as CASKGQLDGYTF.